The source of this T cell receptor beta chain is a study of blood T cell repertoires in COVID-19. Study overall: Specimens from acute and convalescent COVID-19 originated in the United States, Italy and Spain. Nucleic acid was either cDNA or gDNA, and it came from T cells, B-cell-depleted T cells, or PBMCs.

Seattle's cohort entered during active infection and was followed longitudinally. The repertoire was sequenced with immunoSEQ multiplex PCR; TCRdb's copy has only in-frame clones and lacks some. The sample lists around 310,000 clones, 85% to 90% occurring once. Germline V gives CDR1 SGHRS, CDR2 YFSETQ. After removal of 2 bases from V and 7 bases from J, the junction contained 9 bases not matched to a gene. The CDR3 loop spans 15 amino acids. Sample: peripheral blood. The receptor was derived from a woman between 35 and 50 years old with COVID-19, enrolled during active disease. The chain has TRBV5-1 and TRBJ2-1; 7 bases line up with TRBD1. CDR3 loop: CASSFSSGGWNEQFF. The CDR3 DNA sequence: TGCGCCAGCAGCTTCTCGTCAGGGGGTTGGAATGAGCAGTTCTTC.